The 30 T cell receptor beta chains below come from one sample, sequenced in a study of blood T cell repertoires in COVID-19. The table came from immunoSEQ multiplex PCR; TCRdb's copy has only in-frame clones and leaves some out. The sample holds 52,000 or so clones, about 78% seen once. Sequences were obtained from peripheral blood. The receptors originated from a human donor in a cohort sampled during active COVID-19.

The chain carries TRBV28 and TRBJ1-5; tentative D call: TRBD1 (6 bases). Germline V gives CDR1 MDHEN, CDR2 SYDVKM. The CDR3 runs to 15 residues. V lost 2 bases and J 6 bases, leaving 14 bases between the germline ends. The CDR3 region is CASSLEGGLVQPQHF. The CDR3, as DNA: TGTGCCAGCAGTTTAGAGGGGGGGCTCGTTCAGCCCCAGCATTTT.

The chain combines TRBV9 with TRBJ2-5; 8 bases are a match to TRBD2. CDR1 is SGDLS and CDR2 is YYNGEE in the germline V gene. The junction had 9 bases not matched to a gene; V was cut back by 7 bases and J by 4 bases. CDR3 length: 14 residues. The CDR3 bases are TGTGCCAGCTCCTTCAGCGGGAGTCTAGAGACCCAGTACTTC. This translates into CASSFSGSLETQYF. Full variable domain (outside the CDR3, taken from reference TRBV9 and TRBJ2-5): DSGVTQTPKHLITATGQRVTLRCSPRSGDLSVYWYQQSLDQGLQFLIQYYNGEERAKGNILERFSAQQFPDLHSELNLSSLELGDSALYFCASSFSGSLETQYFGPGTRLLVL.

The chain uses TRBV5-6 and TRBJ1-2, with D perhaps matching TRBD1 (5 bases). Trimming removed 0 bases from V and 0 bases from J, with 6 bases in between. Looked up from germline, CDR1 is SGHDT and CDR2 is YYEEEE. This CDR3 contains 14 residues. The CDR3 bases are TGTGCCAGCAGCTTGGTACAGGCTAACTATGGCTACACCTTC. It is translated as CASSLVQANYGYTF. Supplemented by reference TRBV5-6 and TRBJ1-2, the full variable domain reads DAGVTQSPTHLIKTRGQQVTLRCSPKSGHDTVSWYQQALGQGPQFIFQYYEEEERQRGNFPDRFSGHQFPNYSSELNVNALLLGDSALYLCASSLVQANYGYTFGSGTRLTVV.

The chain combines TRBV5-1 with TRBJ2-7; the match to TRBD1 covers 8 bases. The CDR3 covers 16 residues. Germline values: CDR1 SGHRS, CDR2 YFSETQ. V dropped 2 bases and J dropped 3; count of bases not matched to a gene: 10. The CDR3 loop reads CASSFGDPDRDYEQYF. The CDR3 DNA sequence: TGCGCCAGCAGCTTCGGGGATCCGGACAGGGACTACGAGCAGTACTTC.

V is TRBV2 and J is TRBJ1-1, with 8 positions matching TRBD1. Germline V CDR1 and CDR2: SNHLY, FYNNEI. J gave up 7 bases and V 5 bases, and 3 bases lay outside the gene matches. The CDR3 runs to 12 residues. The CDR3 bases are TGTGCCAGCAGTAGACAGGGGATTGAAGCTTTCTTT. Residues: CASSRQGIEAFF.

The V and J genes are TRBV10-1 and TRBJ2-2, with 10 bases that match TRBD2. Germline V lookup: CDR1 WNHNN, CDR2 SYGVQD (reference sequence). The CDR3 runs to 12 residues. Losses at the gene ends were 8 bases for V and 9 bases for J; bases not matched to a gene: 3. The CDR3 here is CASGTSARELFF. The CDR3 DNA sequence: TGCGCCAGCGGGACTAGCGCCAGGGAGCTGTTTTTT.

This chain connects TRBV6-1 to TRBJ2-7; no definite D call. V lost 3 bases to trimming and J lost 5 bases, with 14 bases between them. Per germline, CDR1 MNHNS and CDR2 SASEGT. The CDR3 is 14 amino acids. CDR3 residues: CASSDRVRRNEQYF. The CDR3 DNA is TGTGCCAGCAGTGACCGGGTCCGACGTAACGAGCAGTACTTC.

The chain combines TRBV9 with TRBJ1-5, with TRBD1 as a possible D gene (6 bases). V was shortened by 3 bases and J by 2 bases, with 15 bases between the two germline ends. The CDR3 is 16 residues long. CDR1 is SGDLS, CDR2 YYNGEE, per germline. CDR3 in DNA: TGTGCCAGCAGCGAGGGGGGGAATCTCGGCAATCAGCCCCAGCATTTT. It codes for CASSEGGNLGNQPQHF.

This clone showed up just a few times. The chain couples TRBV30 to TRBJ1-6; maybe TRBD1 (5 bases). The CDR3 length is 15 residues. The ends were cut back, 2 bases at V and 6 bases at J, with 14 bases in the middle. Germline V gives CDR1 GTSNPN, CDR2 SVGIG (reference sequence). As DNA, the CDR3 is TGTGCCTGGAGTCAGGTGGGACTGCCTAATTCACCCCTCCACTTT. Protein sequence: CAWSQVGLPNSPLHF.

This rearrangement joins TRBV7-8 to TRBJ2-1, with TRBD2 as a possible D gene (6 bases). Germline-derived CDR1 and CDR2 are SGHVS and FQNEAQ. The CDR3 length is 16 residues. The V gene lost 2 bases and the J gene lost 5 bases, with 16 bases spanning the gap. This CDR3 is CASSLPPDGGDNEQFF. The CDR3 bases are TGTGCCAGCAGCTTACCACCGGACGGGGGAGACAATGAGCAGTTCTTC.

The V and J genes are TRBV28 and TRBJ2-5; weak D call: TRBD2 (5 bases). The V gene lost 3 bases and the J gene lost 4 bases, with 12 bases spanning the gap. The CDR3 is 14 residues long. Germline V gives CDR1 MDHEN, CDR2 SYDVKM. CDR3: CASSFGGSGETQYF. DNA of the CDR3: TGTGCCAGCAGTTTTGGAGGATCGGGAGAGACCCAGTACTTC.

This chain links TRBV9 with TRBJ1-6; tentative D call: TRBD1 (6 bases). The V gene's germline CDR1 is SGDLS and CDR2 YYNGEE. This CDR3 is built from 18 residues. The CDR3: CAPRGTRVKGSYNSPLHF. CDR3 DNA: TGTGCTCCGAGGGGGACAAGGGTCAAGGGCTCCTATAATTCACCCCTCCACTTT. Drawing the rest from reference TRBV9 and TRBJ1-6, the complete variable domain is DSGVTQTPKHLITATGQRVTLRCSPRSGDLSVYWYQQSLDQGLQFLIQYYNGEERAKGNILERFSAQQFPDLHSELNLSSLELGDSALYFCAPRGTRVKGSYNSPLHFGNGTRLTVT.

The rearrangement links TRBV4-1 to TRBJ1-5; D possibly corresponds to TRBD1 (5 bases). Per the germline V gene, CDR1 is MGHRA and CDR2 is YSYEKL. The CDR3 is 16 residues long. Trimming stripped 1 base from V and 1 base from J, with 11 bases between. The CDR3 reads CASSQVGVRSNQPQHF. The CDR3 nucleotides are TGCGCCAGCAGCCAAGTAGGGGTAAGGAGCAATCAGCCCCAGCATTTT.

The chain uses TRBV5-5 and TRBJ2-7, with D hard to call. The V end was cut by 1 base, the J end by 1 base, with 3 bases between. CDR1 is SGHKS and CDR2 is YYEKEE in the germline V gene (reference sequence). The CDR3 runs to 12 residues. The DNA for the CDR3 is TGTGCCAGCAGCTTGCCGTCCTACGAGCAGTACTTC. Protein sequence: CASSLPSYEQYF.

The chain couples TRBV2 to TRBJ1-1; tentative D call: TRBD1 (6 bases). Germline V gene lookup returns CDR1 SNHLY and CDR2 FYNNEI. Trimming left V 6 bases short and J 0 bases short, with 23 bases between. The CDR3 spans 18 residues. CDR3: CASRPTGRAPLMNTEAFF. Written as DNA, the CDR3 is TGTGCCAGCAGACCTACAGGGCGCGCTCCTCTCATGAACACTGAAGCTTTCTTT. Complete variable domain (other parts from reference TRBV2 and TRBJ1-1): EPEVTQTPSHQVTQMGQEVILRCVPISNHLYFYWYRQILGQKVEFLVSFYNNEISEKSEIFDDQFSVERPDGSNFTLKIRSTKLEDSAMYFCASRPTGRAPLMNTEAFFGQGTRLTVV.

The chain combines TRBV7-9 with TRBJ2-7; perhaps TRBD1 as D (5 bases). CDR1 is SEHNR and CDR2 is FQNEAQ in the germline V gene (reference sequence). Trimming removed 4 bases from V and 2 bases from J, with 15 bases in between. The length of the CDR3 is 15 residues. For the CDR3, the DNA is TGTGCCAGCAGCTCCTCACCTGACAGCACCTACGAGCAGTACTTC. Translated: CASSSSPDSTYEQYF.

The rearrangement joins TRBV7-9 to TRBJ2-7; 8 nucleotides agree with TRBD1. Trimming at V came to 3 bases and at J to 2 bases, leaving 9 bases not matched to a gene. Germline CDR1 is SEHNR and CDR2 is FQNEAQ (reference sequence). The CDR3 consists of 16 residues. The CDR3 is CASSFRGGQGAYEQYF. The CDR3 DNA follows: TGTGCCAGCAGCTTCCGAGGTGGACAGGGCGCCTACGAGCAGTACTTC.

The genes are TRBV28 and TRBJ2-7; 10 bases match TRBD1. After removal of 9 bases from V and 6 bases from J, the junction contained 8 bases not matched to a gene. The CDR3 length is 13 residues. Germline assignment: CDR1 MDHEN and CDR2 SYDVKM. CDR3 nucleotides: TGTGCCAGTACCAGCCGGGACAGGGGCGAGCAGTACTTC. It encodes CASTSRDRGEQYF.

The sample holds a few counts of this clone. V gene TRBV6-5 combines with J gene TRBJ2-7; D is uncertain. V lost 8 bases to trimming and J lost 3 bases, with 5 bases between them. Germline CDR1 and CDR2: MNHEY and SVGAGI. The CDR3 has 10 amino acids. The CDR3 DNA reads TGTGCCAGCGGCATCTACGAGCAGTACTTC. Its protein product is CASGIYEQYF.

This clone has just a few counts. The chain links TRBV29-1 to TRBJ2-7; D gene unclear. The CDR3 consists of 12 residues. The V and J ends lost 1 base and 3 bases respectively, with 7 bases between them. The germline V gene encodes CDR1 SQVTM and CDR2 ANQGSEA. The CDR3 reads CSVEGLGYEQYF. The DNA of the CDR3 is TGCAGCGTTGAAGGTCTAGGCTACGAGCAGTACTTC.

The J gene is TRBJ2-7, the V gene TRBV6-5; D uncertain. The CDR3 runs to 14 residues. Per germline, CDR1 MNHEY and CDR2 SVGAGI. The germline V and J ends were trimmed by 5 bases and 3 bases, with 14 bases remaining between them. CDR3: CASSTTNYHYEQYF. The DNA for the CDR3 is TGTGCCAGCAGTACTACGAACTATCACTACGAGCAGTACTTC.

This clone was picked up one time. The rearrangement joins TRBV20-1 to TRBJ1-1; perhaps TRBD1 as D (5 bases). V was pared by 3 bases and J by 0 bases, with 8 bases between. There are 13 residues in the CDR3. CDR1 DFQATT and CDR2 SNEGSKA come from the germline V gene (reference sequence). CDR3 sequence: CSASRGVNTEAFF. In DNA, the CDR3 is TGCAGTGCTAGTAGGGGCGTGAACACTGAAGCTTTCTTT.

The chain links TRBV13 to TRBJ1-3; D is uncertain. Germline V CDR1 and CDR2: PRHDT, FYEKMQ (reference sequence). Trimming cost V 3 bases and J 0 bases, with 12 bases left between them. There are 16 residues in the CDR3. The CDR3, as DNA: TGTGCCAGCAGCTTTCAGTTGCGGAGCTCTGGAAACACCATATATTTT. Residues: CASSFQLRSSGNTIYF.

The rearrangement joins TRBV7-2 to TRBJ2-7; D call uncertain. The germline CDR1 and CDR2 sequences are SGHTA and FQGNSA. This CDR3 is 15 amino acids long. V was cut by 6 bases and J by 3 bases, with 18 bases left in between. CDR3 coding DNA: TGTGCCAGCAGGCTAAATAGTATGGTGAACTACGAGCAGTACTTC. Encoded protein: CASRLNSMVNYEQYF.

This clone was detected only a few times. This sequence joins TRBV6-4 and TRBJ1-6; no clear D. CDR3 length: 13 amino acids. Trimming took off 4 bases at V and 7 bases at J, with 8 bases between the two ends. Per the germline V gene, CDR1 is MRHNA and CDR2 is SNTAGT. This chain's CDR3 is CASSVSRNSPLHF. CDR3 sequence (DNA): TGTGCCAGCAGTGTGTCGCGGAATTCACCCCTCCACTTT.

The gene calls are TRBV19 and TRBJ1-4; unclear D gene. Germline loops: CDR1 LNHDA, CDR2 SQIVND (reference sequence). Deletions cut 3 bases from V and 3 bases from J, with 8 bases between. This CDR3 is built from 14 residues. CDR3 region: CASSMNSPNEKLFF. The CDR3 DNA is TGTGCCAGTAGTATGAACAGCCCTAATGAAAAACTGTTTTTT.

This CDR3 reads CAWAGGSGNTIYF. The CDR3 bases are TGTGCCTGGGCAGGGGGCTCTGGAAACACCATATATTTT. The chain uses TRBV30 and TRBJ1-3; 7 bases line up with TRBD1. The CDR3 has 13 amino acids. With 5 bases clipped from V and 0 bases from J, the junction kept 1 base outside the gene matches. Germline values: CDR1 GTSNPN, CDR2 SVGIG (reference sequence).

The chain has TRBV14 and TRBJ1-2; D gene unclear. This CDR3 has 13 amino acids. The V end was cut by 3 bases, the J end by 4 bases, with 9 bases between. The germline CDR1 and CDR2 sequences are SGHDN and FVKESK. The CDR3 nucleotides are TGTGCCAGCAGCCAGGACTTTGCCTATGGCTACACCTTC. Its translation: CASSQDFAYGYTF.

The chain combines TRBV2 with TRBJ2-6, with 8 bases matching TRBD1. This CDR3 is 14 amino acids long. The ends lost 10 bases at V and 2 bases at J; junction bases unmatched: 4. Germline CDR1 SNHLY, CDR2 FYNNEI. This CDR3 is CAKDRAAGANVLTF. CDR3 coding DNA: TGTGCCAAGGACAGGGCGGCTGGGGCCAACGTCCTGACTTTC.

V and J are TRBV30 and TRBJ2-7, with unresolved D. This CDR3 is 12 amino acids long. The germline V gene encodes CDR1 GTSNPN and CDR2 SVGIG (reference sequence). Trimming left V 4 bases short and J 3 bases short, with 10 bases between. The CDR3 spells CAWKDSFYEQYF. CDR3 nucleotide sequence: TGTGCCTGGAAAGACTCGTTCTACGAGCAGTACTTC.